This TCR beta chain comes out of a study of patients and donors after allogeneic stem cell transplantation. This clonotype came up a few times. The CDR3 sequence is 11 residues long. CDR1 and CDR2 (germline): MGHDK, SYGVNS. Deletions cut 4 bases from V and 10 bases from J, with 8 bases between. TCRdb redid the calling of the RT-PCR reads with MiXCR, one entry per CDR3 protein. The sample has about 24,000 distinct CDR3 sequences, approximately 39% seen once. The sample consisted of blood, either unsorted or a sorted T cell fraction (not recorded which). This chain links TRBV25-1 with TRBJ2-1; TRBD1 might be the D (5 bases). The TCR comes from a human donor who was either an allogeneic HSCT recipient or a stem cell or donor lymphocyte infusion donor (not recorded which). It is not recorded whose cells these are; they may come from a transplant donor. The CDR3 spells CASSVRQEQFF. DNA of the CDR3: TGTGCCAGCAGTGTCCGACAGGAGCAGTTCTTC.